This TCR beta chain was observed in a study of T cell responses to AZD1222 COVID-19 vaccine. Study context: Second-dose intervals near 4 or 12 weeks were combined. Notes on the study in general: Receipt of two AZD1222 doses was followed by a rise in Spike-specific TCR breadth and depth. Regions 160-218 and 743-854 held dominance among vaccine-associated CD4 TCRs, which spanned spike. Clonal diversity may have been underestimated, and the donors were mostly white British, with more females than males.

V lost 3 bases to trimming and J lost 3 bases, with 10 bases between them. CDR3 length: 13 amino acids. With respect to this clone: The antigen remains unidentified.

Libraries were prepared by immunoSEQ multiplex PCR; TCRdb keeps only in-frame clonotypes and omits some of them. The data show about 180,000 clones, around 88% seen once. The source material was peripheral blood, sampled on day 0 of AZD1222 vaccination. This rearrangement joins TRBV5-3 to TRBJ2-7, with no clear D. TRBV5-3 is known as an ORF, though its function is uncertain. The TCR comes from an adult in good health. The CDR3 nucleotides are TGTGCCAGAAGCTCCGCCAGATTCTACGAGCAGTACTTC. Its translation: CARSSARFYEQYF.